One sample yielded the 2 T cell receptor beta chains listed below, sequenced in a study of IL-17A CD8 T cells in psoriatic arthritis synovium. CD3+ T cells, isolated magnetically, got PMA and ionomycin for around 1.4 hours before cytokine secretion labeling. The synovial fluid came from psoriatic arthritis joints with active inflammation. Libraries were prepared by immunoSEQ multiplex PCR; TCRdb keeps only in-frame clonotypes and omits some of them. The table shows about 500 clones, with roughly four fifths occurring only once. The sequencing sample was made of IFN-gamma+ CD8+ T cells from synovial fluid. Noted subset: IL-17A-IFNgamma+ memory CD8+ (Tc1) cells. The source is a human donor with psoriatic arthritis.

This clone was found once. The chain is built from TRBV28 and TRBJ2-1, with TRBD2 identical over 9 bases. Germline loops: CDR1 MDHEN, CDR2 SYDVKM. J gave up 5 bases and V 4 bases, and 9 bases lay outside the gene matches. CDR3 length equals 16 residues. The CDR3 region is CASSSWAGGLDNEQFF. The CDR3 nucleotides read TGTGCCAGCAGTTCATGGGCGGGAGGGCTGGACAATGAGCAGTTCTTC.

V and J are TRBV4-1 and TRBJ1-4; D is unresolved. The V and J ends lost 0 bases and 13 bases respectively, with 15 bases between them. The CDR3 is made up of 14 amino acids. The germline V gene has CDR1 MGHRA and CDR2 YSYEKL. Written as DNA, the CDR3 is TGCGCCAGCAGCCAAGAGTCGCCGGCCAGTGGACTGTTTTTT. As protein: CASSQESPASGLFF.